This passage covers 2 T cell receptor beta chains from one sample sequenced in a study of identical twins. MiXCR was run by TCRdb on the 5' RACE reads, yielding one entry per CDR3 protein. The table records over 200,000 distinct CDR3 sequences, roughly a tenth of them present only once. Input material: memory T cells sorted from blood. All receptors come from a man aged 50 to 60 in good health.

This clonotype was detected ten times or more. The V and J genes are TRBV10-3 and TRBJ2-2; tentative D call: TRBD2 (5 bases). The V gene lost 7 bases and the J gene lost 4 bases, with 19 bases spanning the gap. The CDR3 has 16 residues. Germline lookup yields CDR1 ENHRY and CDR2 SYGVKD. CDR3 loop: CAITPPGSVATGELFF. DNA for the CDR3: TGTGCCATCACCCCTCCTGGTAGCGTTGCCACCGGGGAGCTGTTTTTT.

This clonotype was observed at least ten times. The CDR3 DNA sequence: TGTGCCAGCAGCTTACGACTAGCGGGGGAACTAGCCAAAAACATTCAGTACTTC. It is translated as CASSLRLAGELAKNIQYF. The chain joins TRBV11-2 to TRBJ2-4; 12 bases fit TRBD2. The CDR3 runs 18 residues. The V gene end was trimmed by 2 bases and the J gene end by 0 bases; junction bases not matched to a gene: 5. Germline-derived CDR1 and CDR2 are SGHAT and FQNNGV.